This T cell receptor (beta chain) appears in the sequencing data of a study of regulatory T cells in long-lasting Graves disease. Time point: newly diagnosed GD, antithyroid drugs for less than 3 months. Researchers made the TCR library from RNA that was extracted from PBMCs. The germline V and J ends were trimmed by 5 bases and 6 bases, with 13 bases remaining between them. The CDR3 covers 13 residues. Germline V CDR1 and CDR2: SEHNR, FQNEAQ (reference sequence). Library construction for TCR beta used iRepertoire HTBI primers and Arm-PCR of CDR3 regions. In TCRdb, the multiplex PCR reads were re-called with MiXCR into one record per CDR3 protein. The sample consists of some 460,000 distinct CDR3 sequences, about 17% of them appearing once. These same records also appear under a second study, on T cells in Graves' hyperthyroidism and ophthalmopathy. That source reports: First-round RT-PCR targeting the TCR CDR3 was performed with the HTBI primer set. Median prediction lead before ophthalmopathy onset was 6 to 8 months with the model.

This specimen consisted of peripheral blood mononuclear cells (PBMCs), obtained at new diagnosis, from a patient treated with antithyroid drugs. The V and J genes are TRBV7-9 and TRBJ1-2; D perhaps matches TRBD1 (6 bases). The sequence came from a middle-aged man with Graves disease. Written as DNA, the CDR3 is TGTGCCAGCAGCCCGGAACAGGGAGATGGCTACACCTTC. Residues: CASSPEQGDGYTF.